Following are 13 T cell receptor beta chains from one sample sequenced in a study of HIV-infected patients and healthy controls. All unsorted peripheral T cells were captured because whole blood was used without fractionation. Alpha and beta constant-region primers primed reverse transcription of about 470 ng RNA. Separate chain-specific third strand synthesis with multiplexing indices produced the alpha and beta libraries. One entry per CDR3 protein results from TCRdb running MiXCR on the 5' RACE reads. The sample carries over 8,000 distinct CDR3 sequences, around 7.6% recorded once. Specimen: blood. Receptor source: an adult in good health.

This clonotype was seen a handful of times. The chain's CDR3 is CASGPRAGAAFF. CDR3 nucleotide sequence: TGTGCTAGTGGTCCGCGGGCAGGAGCAGCTTTCTTT. This sequence joins TRBV12-5 and TRBJ1-1; D remains ambiguous. Germline CDR1 is LGHNT and CDR2 is FRNRAP. The CDR3 runs 12 residues. The V gene lost 5 bases and the J gene lost 10 bases, with 14 bases spanning the gap.

This clonotype counts as medium-sized. The chain joins TRBV18 to TRBJ1-5, with D unclear. The V gene's germline CDR1 is KGHSH and CDR2 LQKENI. V lost 6 bases and J lost 5, with 14 bases in between. There are 14 residues in the CDR3. The CDR3 nucleotides read TGTGCCAGCTCCAGGACCGGGGATTATCAGCCCCAGCATTTT. Protein: CASSRTGDYQPQHF.

This clonotype is medium-sized within its sample. The rearrangement links TRBV18 to TRBJ1-1; D is ambiguous. This CDR3 has 11 residues. Germline V gene data show CDR1 as KGHSH and CDR2 as LQKENI. V lost 2 bases, J lost 3 bases, and 1 base lay in between. The CDR3 region has the DNA TGTGCCAGCTCACCAGACACTGAAGCTTTCTTT. Protein: CASSPDTEAFF.

This clonotype is medium-sized within its sample. The chain joins TRBV12-3 or TRBV12-4 to TRBJ1-2; 8 positions agree with TRBD1. V shed 6 bases and J 0 bases; nucleotides not matched to a gene: 9. The CDR3 runs 16 residues. CDR3 in amino acids: CASRPWGQEPNYGYTF. The DNA for the CDR3 is TGTGCCAGCAGGCCGTGGGGACAGGAACCTAACTATGGCTACACCTTC.

In its sample, this clonotype was seen many times. The CDR3, as DNA: TGTGCCAGCAGCTCAACCCGGGGGGGGACTGAAGCTTTCTTT. It translates to CASSSTRGGTEAFF. The genes are TRBV28 and TRBJ1-1; maybe TRBD1 (5 bases). Germline V gene sequence: CDR1 MDHEN, CDR2 SYDVKM. The CDR3 consists of 14 residues. The V end lost 6 bases, the J end lost 5 bases, and 16 bases lay between the germline ends.

This clonotype is medium-sized. This rearrangement joins TRBV6-1 to TRBJ1-5, with 9 positions matching TRBD1. This CDR3 spans 15 amino acids. Germline V gene sequence: CDR1 MNHNS, CDR2 SASEGT. Germline trimming cut 4 bases from V and 6 bases from J; bases unmatched to any gene: 7. CDR3 amino acids: CASSGHRGQGQPQHF. In DNA form, the CDR3 reads TGTGCCAGCAGTGGACACAGGGGGCAGGGTCAGCCCCAGCATTTT.

Ten or more counts support this clonotype. The V call is TRBV5-1, the J call TRBJ2-1, with D possibly matching TRBD2 (6 bases). CDR1 SGHRS and CDR2 YFSETQ come from the germline V gene. CDR3 length: 13 residues. V lost 0 bases, J lost 15 bases, and 16 bases lay in between. CDR3 bases: TGCGCCAGCAGCTTGGAGTGGGCGGGGAGGCGGTTCTTC. Its translation is CASSLEWAGRRFF.

This clonotype is termed medium-sized. This chain joins TRBV14 and TRBJ2-7; 8 bases align to TRBD1. Germline CDR1 and CDR2: SGHDN and FVKESK. This CDR3 region has 15 residues. V lost 0 bases, J lost 1 base, and 2 bases stayed unmatched. The CDR3 DNA follows: TGTGCCAGCAGCCAAGACGACAGGGGTTCCTACGAGCAGTACTTC. Translating gives CASSQDDRGSYEQYF.

There are many counts of this clonotype. This chain uses TRBV12-3 or TRBV12-4 with TRBJ1-1; the D is unclear. The CDR3 contains 13 residues. V was pared by 2 bases and J by 4 bases, with 8 bases between. CDR3 nucleotides: TGTGCCAGCAGTTTAAGGGCATCCACTGAAGCTTTCTTT. Its translation is CASSLRASTEAFF.

This clonotype has a count of ten or more. The chain recombines TRBV20-1 with TRBJ2-5; tentatively, D is TRBD2 (5 bases). Germline V gives CDR1 DFQATT, CDR2 SNEGSKA (reference sequence). V lost 1 base, J lost 3 bases, and 9 bases lay in between. The CDR3 has 13 residues. The CDR3 coding sequence is TGCAGTGCTAGAGGGCCGGGGAAAGAGACCCAGTACTTC. As protein: CSARGPGKETQYF.

There are a few counts of this clonotype. This sequence joins TRBV12-3 or TRBV12-4 and TRBJ2-3, with 12 bases identical to TRBD2. V shed 5 bases, J shed 7 bases, and the junction held 4 bases outside the gene matches. This CDR3 is built from 14 residues. CDR3 residues: CASSPSGGANTQYF. In DNA form, the CDR3 reads TGTGCCAGCAGTCCTAGCGGGGGGGCAAATACGCAGTATTTT.

In this sample, this clonotype turned up a few times. The chain recombines TRBV12-3 or TRBV12-4 with TRBJ2-1; 11 bases are shared with TRBD2. V lost 5 bases to trimming and J lost 3 bases; unmatched junction nucleotides: 6. The CDR3 is 16 amino acids. The CDR3 DNA is TGTGCCAGCAGTGATCCCGGGACTAGCGGCTACAATGAGCAGTTCTTC. This encodes CASSDPGTSGYNEQFF.

This clonotype qualifies as medium-sized. J is TRBJ1-4 and V is TRBV5-1, with 9 bases aligning to TRBD1. The CDR3 length is 16 residues. V was clipped by 3 bases and J by 4 bases; unmatched bases: 7. Germline CDR1 SGHRS, CDR2 YFSETQ. For the CDR3, the DNA is TGCGCCAGCAGCTCAGGGACAGGGCTGGTTAATGAAAAACTGTTTTTT. This sequence encodes CASSSGTGLVNEKLFF.